This T cell receptor (beta chain) came from a study of control samples from healthy donors and cancer patients. Profiling relied on immunoSEQ multiplex PCR, and the TCRdb table lists in-frame clones only, not all of them. The sample carries roughly 160,000 clones, 96% recorded once. Germline V lookup: CDR1 KGHSH, CDR2 LQKENI. The trim removed 3 bases at V and 4 bases at J, leaving 8 bases unmatched. This CDR3 is built from 16 residues. Sequencing used blood. V is TRBV18 and J is TRBJ2-1, with 8 bases lining up with TRBD2. This receptor was taken from a woman in her thirties in good health. This CDR3 reads CASSPSRGTRYNEQFF. CDR3 DNA sequence: TGTGCCAGCTCACCTTCCCGCGGGACTAGATACAATGAGCAGTTCTTC.